What follows is one TCR beta chain and its context. The antigen remains unidentified. The sorted Tregs were CD4+CD25+CD127-/low cells. TCRdb reanalysed the 5' RACE reads using MiXCR and keeps one entry per CDR3 protein. In the table there are over 45,000 distinct CDR3 sequences, approximately 26% of which are singletons. General study points: Tumor memory CD4+ T cell TCR gene usage clustered with blood and lymph node memory CD4+ cells and lymph node naive CD4+ cells. Tumor Treg TCRs overlapped most with tumor naive CD4+ cells.

V was pared by 0 bases and J by 4 bases, with 2 bases of the junction left unmatched. From germline, CDR1 is LNHNV and CDR2 YYDKDF (reference sequence). CDR3 length: 14 residues. The sample taken for sequencing was tumor-infiltrating Tregs sorted from the breast tumor. This receptor was taken from a female donor with breast cancer. The J gene is TRBJ2-5, the V gene TRBV15, with TRBD2 matching 7 bases. This chain's CDR3 is CATSRDRLAETQYF. CDR3 DNA: TGTGCCACCAGCAGAGATCGACTAGCAGAGACCCAGTACTTC.